The subject of this entry is one TCR beta chain. This sample is part of a study of OX40 agonist ivuxolimab in advanced cancers. The wider study: Melanoma, hepatocellular carcinoma, head and neck or renal cell cancer occurred in dose-escalation patients.

TCRdb keeps only in-frame clones here, not all; method: immunoSEQ multiplex PCR. The data contain tens of thousands of clones, about 92% of them singletons. CDR3 size: 14 residues. Germline V gene lookup returns CDR1 MDHEN and CDR2 SYDVKM. V and J are TRBV28 and TRBJ2-5; 11 bases match TRBD2. The DNA end favors TRBJ2-7, so the J call may be wrong. The starting material was CD4+ or CD8+ T cells sorted from blood, obtained in a trial of the OX40 agonist ivuxolimab. The source is an adult with an advanced solid tumor such as melanoma, head and neck, liver or kidney cancer. CDR3 amino acids: CASSSPGTSGEQYF. In nucleotides, the CDR3 is TGTGCCAGCAGTAGCCCCGGGACTAGCGGCGAGCAGTACTTC.